These 20 T cell receptor beta chains originate from one sample sequenced in a study of tumor-infiltrating lymphocytes in primary liver carcinoma. Blood RNA was derived from unsorted whole blood, and germline DNA was extracted too. The investigators made TCR beta cDNA from about 500 ng total RNA, using a constant-region primer. What produced the TCR beta libraries was three nested multiplex PCR rounds using slightly modified ARM-PCR. Use of TRBV1-TRBV30 forward primers with a C-beta reverse primer characterized the first two PCR rounds, which lasted around 10 cycles each. TCRdb independently ran MiXCR on the multiplex PCR reads; one entry per CDR3 protein. Among approximately 300,000 distinct CDR3 sequences, over 55% were seen once, and the ten largest hold roughly 8.9%. Sequencing was performed on peripheral blood. Source of these receptors: a man aged 40-49 years with primary liver carcinoma and hepatitis B virus infection.

As for this clonotype: Just one base apart from a much larger clone, this may be a read error. The CDR3 reads CASSPPVSVDEQFF. The CDR3 nucleotides are TGCGCCAGCAGCCCTCCGGTGAGTGTCGATGAGCAGTTCTTC. The rearrangement uses TRBV4-1 and TRBJ2-1; D gene ambiguous. CDR3 length equals 14 residues. V was clipped by 4 bases and J by 8 bases, with 15 bases between them. Germline CDR1 MGHRA, CDR2 YSYEKL.

The chain combines TRBV7-9 with TRBJ1-6; possible D gene TRBD1, 6 bases. The CDR3 spans 14 residues. Germline CDR1 and CDR2: SEHNR and FQNEAQ (reference sequence). With 7 bases removed from V and 8 bases from J, the gap between germline ends came to 15 bases. CDR3 sequence reads: CASILTGADSPLHF. As DNA, the CDR3 is TGTGCCAGCATATTAACGGGGGCAGATTCACCCCTCCACTTT.

The gene calls are TRBV12-3 or TRBV12-4 and TRBJ1-2, with D possibly being TRBD1 (6 bases). This CDR3 spans 14 amino acids. V lost 6 bases to trimming and J lost 12 bases, with 23 bases between them. CDR3 sequence (DNA): TGTGCCAGCAGCCAGATGGACAGACGCTCACGCCACACCTTC. It translates to CASSQMDRRSRHTF.

This clonotype was counted once. The rearrangement joins TRBV28 to TRBJ2-2; either TRBD1 or TRBD2 may supply D (5 bases each). Trimming removed 2 bases at V and 2 bases at J, with 9 bases between. In germline, CDR1 is MDHEN, CDR2 SYDVKM. The CDR3 sequence is 15 residues long. The CDR3 sequence: CASSLEGSNTGELFF. In DNA form, the CDR3 reads TGTGCCAGCAGTTTAGAGGGGTCTAACACCGGGGAGCTGTTTTTT. Based on the CDR3 plus reference TRBV28 and TRBJ2-2, the full variable domain is DVKVTQSSRYLVKRTGEKVFLECVQDMDHENMFWYRQDPGLGLRLIYFSYDVKMKEKGDIPEGYSVSREKKERFSLILESASTNQTSMYLCASSLEGSNTGELFFGEGSRLTVL.

This clonotype was counted between two and nine times. CDR3 in amino acids: CASRPGTAYEQYF. In nucleotides, the CDR3 is TGTGCCAGCAGACCCGGGACAGCGTACGAGCAGTACTTC. V usage is TRBV6-6 and J usage is TRBJ2-7; the match to TRBD1 covers 7 bases. The CDR3 length is 13 residues. With 6 bases clipped from V and 4 bases from J, the junction kept 6 bases outside the gene matches. Germline V gene lookup returns CDR1 MNHNY and CDR2 SVGAGI (reference sequence).

Regarding this clonotype: At one end the junction does not follow the germline gene, possibly because of a read error. The V and J genes are TRBV6-5 and TRBJ2-5, with 10 bases matching TRBD2. The CDR3 has 17 amino acids. Looked up from germline, CDR1 is MNHEY and CDR2 is SVGAGI. CDR3 in DNA: TGTGCCCGCAGTTACGGAGCTAGCGGGAGATTTGGGGAGACCCAGTACTTC. Its translation is CARSYGASGRFGETQYF.

The count of this clonotype is one. Being one base from a much bigger clone, this may be a read error. In DNA, the CDR3 is TGTGCCAGCGCCCCACAGGTTTTCATCCACGAGCGGTACTTC. This gives the protein CASAPQVFIHERYF. This chain connects TRBV6-1 to TRBJ2-7; a weak D match, TRBD1 (5 bases). CDR3 length equals 14 residues. Germline V gene data show CDR1 as MNHNS and CDR2 as SASEGT.

Comments on this clonotype: One junction end disagrees with the germline gene, perhaps due to a read error. The chain has TRBV11-2 and TRBJ2-7; TRBD2 might be the D (5 bases). This CDR3 comprises 14 residues. CDR1 is SGHAT and CDR2 is FQNNGV in the germline V gene. The CDR3 reads CARSSLTGSFEQYF. The DNA of the CDR3 is TGTGCCAGAAGCTCCCTAACGGGATCATTCGAGCAGTACTTC.

This clonotype was seen a handful of times. A much larger clone differs by one base, so this may be a read error. This rearrangement joins TRBV13 to TRBJ2-5; 8 nucleotides align to TRBD2. CDR1 is PRHDT, CDR2 FYEKMQ, per germline (reference sequence). The CDR3 extends over 15 amino acids. The CDR3 region is CANSLGAGEQETQYF. The CDR3 DNA is TGTGCCAACAGCTTAGGAGCGGGAGAACAAGAGACCCAGTACTTC.

About this clonotype: The final CDR3 position lacks the conserved phenylalanine or tryptophan, pointing to a likely read error. No DNA is shown, since the ends of the CDR3 on it are uncertain; the CDR3 is the one TCRdb lists. V gene TRBV11-1 combines with J gene TRBJ2-4; TRBD2, the table's D call, was not compared with the DNA. Germline V gene lookup returns CDR1 SGHAT and CDR2 FQDESV (reference sequence). Ends included, the CDR3 has 17 residues. CDR3 protein: CASSFPGTSGTNNIRYL.

The sample holds a few counts of this clonotype. At one of its ends the junction is not consistent with the germline gene, which may arise from a read error. The chain has TRBV11-2 and TRBJ2-6; D possibly corresponds to TRBD1 (5 bases). Germline V gene sequence: CDR1 SGHAT, CDR2 FQNNGV. CDR3 size: 15 residues. The CDR3 coding sequence is TGTGTCAGCAGGTCAGACAGCTCTGGGGCCAATGTCCTGACTTTC. As protein: CVSRSDSSGANVLTF.

The chain recombines TRBV12-5 with TRBJ2-3; TRBD1 matches 11 bases. J was trimmed by 3 bases and V by 7 bases; bases with no gene match: 9. The CDR3 is made up of 16 amino acids. CDR1 and CDR2 from the germline V gene are LGHNT and FRNRAP. CDR3 loop: CASAQRGQGETDTQYF. For the CDR3, the DNA is TGTGCTAGTGCCCAGCGGGGACAGGGGGAAACAGATACGCAGTATTTT.

A few counts support this clonotype. The V and J genes are TRBV5-1 and TRBJ2-7; 8 bases are shared with TRBD1. Trimming removed 3 bases from V and 4 bases from J; junction bases left unmatched: 3. CDR1 and CDR2 from the germline V gene are SGHRS and YFSETQ. The CDR3 loop spans 13 amino acids. CDR3 sequence (DNA): TGCGCCAGCAGCTCGACAGGGGAGTACGAGCAGTACTTC. Its translation is CASSSTGEYEQYF.

This clonotype came up many times. The gene calls are TRBV4-3 and TRBJ1-3; D is perhaps TRBD1 (5 bases). The V end lost 0 bases, the J end lost 8 bases, and 11 bases lay between the germline ends. Germline V CDR1 and CDR2: LGHNA, YSLEER. The CDR3 consists of 14 residues. CDR3 in DNA: TGCGCCAGCAGCCAAGATAGCCAGGGATACACCATATATTTT. It yields the protein CASSQDSQGYTIYF.

In DNA, the CDR3 is TGTGTTAGCAGCTTGGAGGGGGACGGTTACACAGATACGCAGTATTTT. Translation: CVSSLEGDGYTDTQYF. The V gene is TRBV5-5, the J gene TRBJ2-3, with D possibly called TRBD1 or TRBD2 (6 bases each). The CDR3 extends over 16 amino acids. CDR1 is SGHKS, CDR2 YYEKEE, per germline (reference sequence).

About this clonotype itself: A read error is possible here, since a much larger clone lies one base away. The chain has TRBV6-1 and TRBJ2-1; weak D call: TRBD1 (6 bases). This CDR3 spans 12 amino acids. Germline values: CDR1 MNHNS, CDR2 SASEGT. As DNA, the CDR3 is TGTGCCAGCAACGACAGGTACAATGAGCGGTTCTTC. Translating gives CASNDRYNERFF.

As to this clonotype: A much larger clone lies a single base off, so this may be a read error. V and J are TRBV6-2 or TRBV6-3 and TRBJ2-7; D is possibly TRBD2 (5 bases). The CDR3 covers 13 residues. Germline V gives CDR1 MNHEY, CDR2 SVGEGT. CDR3 protein: CASSYSTGLAYAF. The CDR3 DNA sequence: TGTGCCAGCAGTTACTCGACCGGGCTAGCATATGCCTTC.

The chain recombines TRBV5-4 with TRBJ1-1; D is unresolved. V gave up 1 base and J gave up 3 bases, with 10 bases separating them. The CDR3 has 14 amino acids. Germline V gene lookup returns CDR1 SGHNT and CDR2 YYREEE (reference sequence). CDR3 region: CASSLTSVDTEAFF. DNA of the CDR3: TGTGCCAGCAGCTTGACGTCCGTGGACACTGAAGCTTTCTTT.

Turning to this clonotype: Likely a read error: the CDR3 ends without its conserved phenylalanine or tryptophan. This rearrangement joins TRBV29-1 to TRBJ2-5; no clear D gene. Germline V CDR1 and CDR2: SQVTM, ANQGSEA. Trimming stripped 5 bases from V and 2 bases from J, with 9 bases between. The CDR3 sequence is 12 residues long. The CDR3 loop is CSVNAGQETQYL. As DNA, the CDR3 is TGCAGCGTTAATGCAGGACAAGAGACCCAGTACCTC.

With respect to this clonotype: One end of the junction is discordant with germline, which a read error may explain. The V call is TRBV12-3 or TRBV12-4, the J call TRBJ1-1; D gene unclear. The CDR3 is made up of 13 amino acids. CDR3 nucleotide sequence: TGTGCCGGCAGTTCTACCGAGAACACTGAAACTTTCTTT. This encodes CAGSSTENTETFF.